This T cell receptor beta chain was found in a study of cytomegalovirus exposure and HLA in healthy donors. Study-wide background: Earlier findings included about 120 million unique TCR beta sequences obtained from 150 million to 200 million T cells.

There are 13 residues in the CDR3. With V trimmed by 5 bases and J by 9 bases, 5 bases remained unmatched. The germline V gene has CDR1 MDHEN and CDR2 SYDVKM. Use of 60 Vbeta and 13 Jbeta primers characterized the PCR. TCRdb's table, derived via immunoSEQ multiplex PCR, lists solely in-frame clones and lacks some. Among fewer than 300,000 clones listed, 80% to 90% were seen once. It was healthy bone marrow donors who served as donors. V and J are TRBV28 and TRBJ2-1, with TRBD1 identical over 9 bases. The sequence came from a man aged 35 to 55 in good health and CMV-seropositive. Sample: PBMCs. The CDR3: CASSILQGAEQFF. For the CDR3, the DNA is TGTGCCAGCAGTATTCTACAGGGGGCTGAGCAGTTCTTC.